This T cell receptor beta chain appears in the sequencing data of a study of T cells in Graves' hyperthyroidism and ophthalmopathy. The germline CDR1 and CDR2 sequences are KGHDR and SFDVKD. With V trimmed by 2 bases and J by 6 bases, 4 bases remained unmatched. The CDR3 covers 15 residues. Worth noting for this clonotype: The antigen is unknown.

The study, taken as a whole, reports: Through a model of 13 V-J features, ophthalmopathy was separated from stable hyperthyroidism. Most thyroid clonotypes with frequency above 0.001 were detected in blood.

Stable Graves' hyperthyroidism denoted no ophthalmopathy progression over 18 months. Patients aged 18 to 65 had newly diagnosed hyperthyroidism of under 2 months' duration. The source material, RNA transcripts, was used to amplify TCR beta CDR3 regions. The HTBI set primed first-round TCR CDR3 RT-PCR. TCRdb reprocessed the multiplex PCR reads via MiXCR and lists one record per CDR3 protein. Here the sample spans more than 500,000 distinct CDR3 sequences, 15% to 20% being singletons. The sequencing sample was made of blood. The chain uses TRBV24-1 and TRBJ1-5; 9 bases map to TRBD1. This sequence originates from a woman aged 25 to 45 with Graves' hyperthyroidism. This CDR3 reads CATSDSTGGFQPQHF. The CDR3 nucleotides read TGTGCCACCAGTGATTCAACAGGGGGCTTTCAGCCCCAGCATTTT.